The 31 T cell receptor beta chains reported below all come from one sample, sequenced in a study of control samples from healthy donors and cancer patients. TCRdb's copy holds only in-frame clones and misses some; the assay was immunoSEQ multiplex PCR. The data show about 75,000 clones, around 95% seen once. Sequences were obtained from blood. The receptors here all came from a woman aged 40 to 50 in good health.

This chain uses TRBV5-4 with TRBJ2-7; 11 bases map to TRBD2. Germline-derived CDR1 and CDR2 are SGHNT and YYREEE (reference sequence). This CDR3 has 16 residues. The V segment lost 4 bases and the J segment 2 bases; nucleotides outside the gene matches: 8. In DNA form, the CDR3 reads TGTGCCAGCAGCCCGGAGGGACTAGCGGCACCCTACGAGCAGTACTTC. Translated: CASSPEGLAAPYEQYF. The full variable domain, with the rest looked up from reference TRBV5-4 and TRBJ2-7, is ETGVTQSPTHLIKTRGQQVTLRCSSQSGHNTVSWYQQALGQGPQFIFQYYREEENGRGNFPPRFSGLQFPNYSSELNVNALELDDSALYLCASSPEGLAAPYEQYFGPGTRLTVT.

V usage is TRBV6-5 and J usage is TRBJ2-7; perhaps TRBD1 as D (5 bases). The germline CDR1 and CDR2 sequences are MNHEY and SVGAGI. The CDR3 contains 13 residues. V was shortened by 6 bases and J by 6 bases, with 15 bases between the two germline ends. CDR3 protein: CASRSLQGAEQYF. In nucleotides, the CDR3 is TGTGCCAGCAGAAGCCTGCAAGGGGCCGAGCAGTACTTC.

Written as DNA, the CDR3 is TGCGCCAGCAGCCAAGGCGTTGCATTACGGGGGCTAGAGACCCAGTACTTC. Protein: CASSQGVALRGLETQYF. The gene calls are TRBV4-1 and TRBJ2-5; D is perhaps TRBD1 or TRBD2 (6 bases each). V shed 1 base and J shed 4 bases, with 19 bases lying between them. Germline lookup yields CDR1 MGHRA and CDR2 YSYEKL. CDR3 length: 17 amino acids.

The rearrangement uses TRBV11-2 and TRBJ1-1; the D is unclear. Looked up from germline, CDR1 is SGHAT and CDR2 is FQNNGV. V was clipped by 5 bases and J by 1 base, with 11 bases between them. The CDR3 has 14 amino acids. Here the CDR3 reads CASSQLDQNTEAFF. The CDR3 nucleotides are TGTGCCAGCAGCCAGCTAGACCAGAACACTGAAGCTTTCTTT.

The chain couples TRBV12-3 or TRBV12-4 to TRBJ1-1; the match to TRBD1 covers 7 bases. The CDR3 is made up of 13 amino acids. J lost 5 bases, V lost 7 bases, and 7 bases had no gene match. The CDR3: CASITGDWTEAFF. CDR3 nucleotides: TGTGCCAGCATTACAGGGGATTGGACTGAAGCTTTCTTT.

Comments on this clone: The identical CDR3 is also encoded by other nucleotide sequences in the sample. This chain connects TRBV6-5 to TRBJ2-6; D is ambiguous. Germline values: CDR1 MNHEY, CDR2 SVGAGI. The CDR3 loop spans 15 amino acids. Deletions cut 2 bases from V and 0 bases from J, with 5 bases between. The CDR3 DNA is TGTGCCAGCAGTTACCAGCGCTCTGGGGCCAACGTCCTGACTTTC. Protein: CASSYQRSGANVLTF.

This chain connects TRBV7-8 to TRBJ2-1; no clear D gene. This CDR3 contains 15 residues. Germline V gives CDR1 SGHVS, CDR2 FQNEAQ. The ends were cut back, 1 base at V and 8 bases at J, with 15 bases in the middle. DNA of the CDR3: TGTGCCAGCAGCTTAGGCCCTATCGTCTCCCATGAGCAGTTCTTC. Its protein product is CASSLGPIVSHEQFF.

J is TRBJ2-1 and V is TRBV6-5; D gene uncertain. V was shortened by 6 bases and J by 4 bases, with 13 bases between the two germline ends. The CDR3 is made up of 14 amino acids. Germline-derived CDR1 and CDR2 are MNHEY and SVGAGI. DNA of the CDR3: TGTGCCAGCAGCCCCGGGTCCGGGTACAATGAGCAGTTCTTC. Translation gives CASSPGSGYNEQFF.

V usage is TRBV30 and J usage is TRBJ1-1, with D tentatively TRBD1 (6 bases). Trimming stripped 8 bases from V and 3 bases from J, with 13 bases between. The V gene's germline CDR1 is GTSNPN and CDR2 SVGIG (reference sequence). The CDR3 extends over 12 amino acids. The CDR3 loop is CALRGGDTEAFF. The CDR3 DNA is TGTGCCCTCCGAGGGGGGGACACTGAAGCTTTCTTT. The full variable domain, completed using reference TRBV30 and TRBJ1-1, is SQTIHQWPATLVQPVGSPLSLECTVEGTSNPNLYWYRQAAGRGLQLLFYSVGIGQISSEVPQNLSASRPQDRQFILSSKKLLLSDSGFYLCALRGGDTEAFFGQGTRLTVV.

The V call is TRBV24-1, the J call TRBJ1-2; TRBD1 aligns across 7 bases. This CDR3 is 14 amino acids long. Germline trimming cut 7 bases from V and 8 bases from J; bases unmatched to any gene: 12. Germline V gene data show CDR1 as KGHDR and CDR2 as SFDVKD. CDR3 sequence reads: CATRAVTGSDGYTF. The CDR3 coding sequence is TGTGCCACCAGAGCCGTGACAGGGTCGGACGGCTACACCTTC.

V usage is TRBV7-6 and J usage is TRBJ1-2; 10 positions match TRBD1. Trimming removed 4 bases from V and 6 bases from J; junction bases left unmatched: 8. Germline CDR1 SGHVS, CDR2 FNYEAQ. The CDR3 loop spans 15 amino acids. CDR3: CASSSRQGANDGYTF. CDR3 in DNA: TGTGCCAGCAGCTCCCGACAGGGGGCAAATGATGGCTACACCTTC.

This clone occurred once. The chain employs TRBV7-2 and TRBJ1-4, with D unclear. The CDR3 consists of 16 residues. Germline values: CDR1 SGHTA, CDR2 FQGNSA. Trimming pared 2 bases from V and 4 bases from J, leaving 14 bases between. CDR3: CASSLRVTGLNEKLFF. CDR3 nucleotide sequence: TGTGCCAGCAGCTTACGGGTCACTGGGCTTAATGAAAAACTGTTTTTT.

The chain has TRBV5-1 and TRBJ2-3; TRBD1 matches at 8 bases. The CDR3 covers 16 residues. Trimming at V came to 4 bases and at J to 1 base, leaving 8 bases not matched to a gene. The germline V gene has CDR1 SGHRS and CDR2 YFSETQ. This CDR3 is CASSPGQGSGTDTQYF. The CDR3 DNA reads as TGCGCCAGCAGCCCAGGACAGGGATCCGGCACAGATACGCAGTATTTT.

This sequence joins TRBV24-1 and TRBJ1-2, with D perhaps matching TRBD1 (6 bases). The CDR3 is 15 residues long. The germline gives CDR1 KGHDR, CDR2 SFDVKD. Trimming left V 0 bases short and J 4 bases short, with 11 bases between. In DNA form, the CDR3 reads TGTGCCACCAGTGATTTGACAGGGACATCCTATGGCTACACCTTC. Amino acids: CATSDLTGTSYGYTF.

Here the CDR3 reads CASSLVGNTEAFF. CDR3 nucleotides: TGTGCCAGCAGCTTAGTTGGAAACACTGAAGCTTTCTTT. V usage is TRBV7-2 and J usage is TRBJ1-1; no clear D. CDR1 SGHTA and CDR2 FQGNSA come from the germline V gene. CDR3 size: 13 residues. The V and J ends lost 1 base and 2 bases respectively, with 5 bases between them. Together with reference TRBV7-2 and TRBJ1-1, the CDR3 gives the full variable domain: GAGVSQSPSNKVTEKGKDVELRCDPISGHTALYWYRQSLGQGLEFLIYFQGNSAPDKSGLPSDRFSAERTGGSVSTLTIQRTQQEDSAVYLCASSLVGNTEAFFGQGTRLTVV.

V gene TRBV3-1 (or the pseudogene TRBV3-2) combines with J gene TRBJ1-1; D is ambiguous. Germline V lookup: CDR1 LGHDT, CDR2 YNNKEL (reference sequence). V lost 3 bases and J lost 4, with 9 bases in between. The CDR3 is 13 residues long. The CDR3 DNA follows: TGTGCCAGCAGCCATGAGGGAGGCACTGAAGCTTTCTTT. Translated: CASSHEGGTEAFF.

The chain combines TRBV7-2 with TRBJ2-3, with 12 nucleotides matching TRBD2. This CDR3 has 16 amino acids. The germline V gene encodes CDR1 SGHTA and CDR2 FQGNSA. V lost 5 bases, J lost 2 bases, and 5 bases stayed unmatched. The chain's CDR3 is CASSPRTSGDTDTQYF. In nucleotides, the CDR3 is TGTGCCAGCAGCCCCCGGACTAGCGGGGACACAGATACGCAGTATTTT.

The chain carries TRBV5-4 and TRBJ1-4; the D gene is possibly TRBD1 (6 bases). CDR3 length equals 15 residues. The V end was cut by 0 bases, the J end by 1 base, with 7 bases between. Per the germline V gene, CDR1 is SGHNT and CDR2 is YYREEE (reference sequence). This CDR3 is CASSLADRTNEKLFF. The CDR3 DNA reads as TGTGCCAGCAGCTTGGCGGACAGAACTAATGAAAAACTGTTTTTT.

This chain joins TRBV7-9 and TRBJ2-1, with 10 bases identical to TRBD2. The CDR3 runs 16 residues. The germline V gene has CDR1 SEHNR and CDR2 FQNEAQ (reference sequence). V was clipped by 2 bases and J by 3 bases; unmatched bases: 4. The CDR3 reads CASSLLAGVFYNEQFF. As DNA, the CDR3 is TGTGCCAGCAGCTTACTAGCGGGAGTTTTCTACAATGAGCAGTTCTTC.

The V gene is TRBV4-1, the J gene TRBJ1-3; the match to TRBD1 covers 7 bases. The germline gives CDR1 MGHRA, CDR2 YSYEKL. The length of the CDR3 is 15 residues. The ends lost 3 bases at V and 1 base at J; junction bases unmatched: 3. The CDR3 coding sequence is TGCGCCAGCAGCCAGCAGGGGGTGTCTGGAAACACCATATATTTT. Protein sequence: CASSQQGVSGNTIYF.

The chain carries TRBV29-1 and TRBJ1-2, with D perhaps TRBD1 (5 bases). Germline-derived CDR1 and CDR2 are SQVTM and ANQGSEA. V was pared by 2 bases and J by 5 bases, with 12 bases between. The CDR3 is 13 amino acids. CDR3 nucleotides: TGCAGCGTTGAACCGCCAGGGTGGTATGGCTACACCTTC. Protein product: CSVEPPGWYGYTF. The full variable domain, with the rest looked up from reference TRBV29-1 and TRBJ1-2, is SAVISQKPSRDICQRGTSLTIQCQVDSQVTMMFWYRQQPGQSLTLIATANQGSEATYESGFVIDKFPISRPNLTFSTLTVSNMSPEDSSIYLCSVEPPGWYGYTFGSGTRLTVV.

The chain is built from TRBV7-9 and TRBJ1-1, with D perhaps TRBD1 (6 bases). V was cut by 9 bases and J by 6 bases, with 23 bases left in between. Germline V lookup: CDR1 SEHNR, CDR2 FQNEAQ (reference sequence). There are 15 residues in the CDR3. The CDR3 sequence is CASNREGLRPAEAFF. The CDR3 coding sequence is TGTGCCAGTAACAGGGAGGGCCTTCGCCCCGCTGAAGCTTTCTTT.

The chain combines TRBV5-1 with TRBJ2-2, with D unclear. This CDR3 spans 12 amino acids. The germline gives CDR1 SGHRS, CDR2 YFSETQ. The V end lost 2 bases, the J end lost 4 bases, and 3 bases lay between the germline ends. The CDR3 DNA reads as TGCGCCAGCAGCTTATCCACCGGGGAGCTGTTTTTT. Encoded protein: CASSLSTGELFF.

This clone was detected a few times. Within the sample, other DNA sequences also encode this same CDR3. V and J are TRBV2 and TRBJ1-1; D gene uncertain. Germline CDR1 is SNHLY and CDR2 is FYNNEI. The CDR3 has 11 residues. V lost 7 bases to trimming and J lost 3 bases, with 6 bases between them. This chain's CDR3 is CASNRDTEAFF. DNA for the CDR3: TGTGCCAGCAATAGGGACACTGAAGCTTTCTTT.

The chain combines TRBV27 with TRBJ2-5; unclear D gene. The CDR3 is made up of 16 amino acids. Trimming removed 4 bases from V and 6 bases from J, with 21 bases in between. Looked up from germline, CDR1 is MNHEY and CDR2 is SMNVEV (reference sequence). CDR3 loop: CASSSIIPVEGKTQYF. Written as DNA, the CDR3 is TGTGCCAGCAGTTCCATTATACCGGTGGAAGGAAAGACCCAGTACTTC.

The chain uses TRBV7-2 and TRBJ2-1; 8 nucleotides match TRBD1. Germline V gene lookup returns CDR1 SGHTA and CDR2 FQGNSA. V trimming: 4 bases; J trimming: 14 bases; junction bases outside the gene matches: 7. The CDR3 contains 12 residues. CDR3 nucleotide sequence: TGTGCCAGCAGCTCGGACAGGGCGGTGGAGTTCTTC. Its protein is CASSSDRAVEFF. Drawing the rest from reference TRBV7-2 and TRBJ2-1, the complete variable domain is GAGVSQSPSNKVTEKGKDVELRCDPISGHTALYWYRQSLGQGLEFLIYFQGNSAPDKSGLPSDRFSAERTGGSVSTLTIQRTQQEDSAVYLCASSSDRAVEFFGPGTRLTVL.

The chain carries TRBV2 and TRBJ1-1, with TRBD1 matching over 8 bases. The CDR3 has 16 residues. J gave up 1 base and V 7 bases, and 11 bases lay outside the gene matches. Germline V gene sequence: CDR1 SNHLY, CDR2 FYNNEI. CDR3 nucleotides: TGTGCCAGCAATCTAGGACAGGGAAGGCCGAACACTGAAGCTTTCTTT. It encodes CASNLGQGRPNTEAFF. Based on the CDR3 plus reference TRBV2 and TRBJ1-1, the full variable domain is EPEVTQTPSHQVTQMGQEVILRCVPISNHLYFYWYRQILGQKVEFLVSFYNNEISEKSEIFDDQFSVERPDGSNFTLKIRSTKLEDSAMYFCASNLGQGRPNTEAFFGQGTRLTVV.

V and J are TRBV11-2 and TRBJ2-1; D remains ambiguous. CDR1 and CDR2 from the germline V gene are SGHAT and FQNNGV. V was cut by 4 bases and J by 6 bases, with 10 bases left in between. The CDR3 extends over 13 amino acids. The CDR3 sequence: CASSSYNANEQFF. The DNA of the CDR3 is TGTGCCAGCAGCTCATACAATGCCAATGAGCAGTTCTTC.

This rearrangement joins TRBV29-1 to TRBJ1-3; D gene uncertain. Germline CDR1 reads SQVTM; CDR2 reads ANQGSEA. The CDR3 sequence is 14 residues long. Trimming left V 0 bases short and J 0 bases short, with 6 bases between. The CDR3 sequence: CSVEDPLSGNTIYF. The CDR3 coding sequence is TGCAGCGTTGAAGACCCCCTCTCTGGAAACACCATATATTTT.

This clone came up once. This chain links TRBV11-3 with TRBJ2-1; D possibly corresponds to TRBD2 (6 bases). Germline V lookup: CDR1 SGHNT, CDR2 YENEEA. The CDR3 is 13 residues long. With 2 bases removed from V and 9 bases from J, the gap between germline ends came to 11 bases. The CDR3 nucleotides read TGTGCCAGCAGCTTAAGCGGGTGGGGTGAGCAGTTCTTC. It yields the protein CASSLSGWGEQFF.

The rearrangement joins TRBV12-5 to TRBJ2-3; D not certain. Trimming took 4 bases from V and 5 from J, leaving 4 bases between them. CDR1 and CDR2 from the germline V gene are LGHNT and FRNRAP. This CDR3 region has 11 residues. The CDR3 loop reads CASGSLDTQYF. DNA for the CDR3: TGTGCTAGTGGTTCGCTAGATACGCAGTATTTT.